These 7 T cell receptor beta chains share one sample of origin, sequenced in a study of OX40 agonist ivuxolimab in advanced cancers. Libraries were prepared by immunoSEQ multiplex PCR; TCRdb keeps only in-frame clonotypes and omits some of them. The sample carries around 64,000 clones, 84% recorded once. The material was CD4+ or CD8+ T cells sorted from blood, obtained in a trial of the OX40 agonist ivuxolimab. The receptors were gathered from an adult with an advanced solid tumor such as melanoma, head and neck, liver or kidney cancer.

The chain employs TRBV29-1 and TRBJ2-5, with 7 bases matching TRBD1. This CDR3 has 13 amino acids. Germline V CDR1 and CDR2: SQVTM, ANQGSEA. V trimming: 7 bases; J trimming: 5 bases; junction bases outside the gene matches: 10. The DNA for the CDR3 is TGCAGCGGAGAGACAGGGATGGGTGAGACCCAGTACTTC. Residues: CSGETGMGETQYF.

Worth noting for this clone: Germline and junction disagree at one end, which may indicate a read error. The chain has TRBV5-6 and TRBJ2-5, with 10 bases aligning to TRBD2. Germline CDR1 and CDR2: SGHDT and YYEEEE. This CDR3 contains 12 residues. The CDR3 sequence: CASSLSGLAVDF. As DNA, the CDR3 is TGTGCCAGCAGCTTGAGCGGACTAGCGGTAGACTTC.

This chain uses TRBV4-1 with TRBJ2-5, with TRBD1 matching 7 bases. Trimming cost V 0 bases and J 4 bases; bases outside gene matches: 5. The CDR3 covers 15 residues. Germline assignment: CDR1 MGHRA and CDR2 YSYEKL. CDR3 region: CASSQDDRVGETQYF. In nucleotides, the CDR3 is TGCGCCAGCAGCCAAGATGACAGGGTTGGAGAGACCCAGTACTTC.

The chain recombines TRBV7-2 with TRBJ2-7; 9 bases agree with TRBD2. This CDR3 spans 17 amino acids. V shed 6 bases and J 5 bases; nucleotides not matched to a gene: 17. Germline values: CDR1 SGHTA, CDR2 FQGNSA. CDR3 sequence: CASSSGVAGDPQDEQYF. For the CDR3, the DNA is TGTGCCAGCAGTTCTGGTGTAGCGGGGGACCCGCAGGACGAGCAGTACTTC.

V is TRBV5-4 and J is TRBJ2-7, with D possibly TRBD2 on 7 matching bases. Trimming removed 6 bases from V and 2 bases from J, with 24 bases in between. The CDR3 consists of 17 residues. The germline V gene has CDR1 SGHNT and CDR2 YYREEE (reference sequence). CDR3 sequence: CASTVGGGVSSAYEQYF. CDR3 in DNA: TGTGCCAGCACCGTGGGGGGGGGCGTTTCGTCCGCCTACGAGCAGTACTTC.

A single count supports this clone. The chain joins TRBV11-3 to TRBJ1-6; unclear D gene. The germline gives CDR1 SGHNT, CDR2 YENEEA. The V and J ends lost 1 base and 6 bases respectively, with 13 bases between them. This CDR3 is 16 amino acids long. The CDR3 loop reads CASSLGVLQSNSPLHF. Here the CDR3 DNA reads TGTGCCAGCAGCTTAGGAGTTTTACAGTCTAATTCACCCCTCCACTTT.

The CDR3 protein is CASSWTSGWSSYNEQFF. CDR3 in DNA: TGTGCCAGCAGCTGGACTAGCGGGTGGAGCTCCTACAATGAGCAGTTCTTC. V usage is TRBV7-2 and J usage is TRBJ2-1; TRBD2 agrees at 11 bases. CDR1 and CDR2 (germline): SGHTA, FQGNSA. The J segment lost 0 bases and the V segment lost 4 bases, leaving 5 bases of the junction unmatched. CDR3 size: 17 residues.